The next 9 T cell receptor beta chains were all read from a single sample in a study of technical replicates of blood from a handful of donors. Data came from immunoSEQ multiplex PCR; TCRdb stores just in-frame clones and leaves some out. Of about 14,000 clones in the sample, around 86% were seen once. The sequencing input was PBMCs. These receptors came from a human donor in good health.

The chain uses TRBV27 and TRBJ2-7; 8 bases fit TRBD1. This CDR3 spans 16 amino acids. Germline V lookup: CDR1 MNHEY, CDR2 SMNVEV (reference sequence). Trimming removed 3 bases from V and 2 bases from J; junction bases left unmatched: 9. The DNA for the CDR3 is TGTGCCAGCAGTTTGAAAGGACAGGGCCCCACCTACGAGCAGTACTTC. As protein: CASSLKGQGPTYEQYF.

The chain carries TRBV10-1 and TRBJ2-7; weak D call: TRBD2 (6 bases). The CDR3 totals 15 residues. V was cut by 2 bases and J by 7 bases, with 18 bases left in between. Per the germline V gene, CDR1 is WNHNN and CDR2 is SYGVQD (reference sequence). The CDR3 DNA reads as TGCGCCAGCAGTGAGGAGGGACTCGGTCGGGGAGAGCAGTACTTC. Its protein product is CASSEEGLGRGEQYF.

This clone was seen only once. This chain links TRBV6-1 with TRBJ2-7; a weak D match, TRBD2 (5 bases). The length of the CDR3 is 10 residues. The germline V gene has CDR1 MNHNS and CDR2 SASEGT. V dropped 11 bases and J dropped 7 bases, with 12 bases sitting between them. The CDR3 DNA is TGTGCCTTATCGCCGGGGGAGCAGTACTTC. It codes for CALSPGEQYF.

This rearrangement joins TRBV11-3 to TRBJ2-1, with 9 bases matching TRBD2. The V segment lost 5 bases and the J segment 7 bases; nucleotides outside the gene matches: 6. Germline CDR1 is SGHNT and CDR2 is YENEEA. There are 14 residues in the CDR3. The CDR3 protein is CASSGAGGRNEQFF. The CDR3 nucleotides read TGTGCCAGCAGCGGGGCGGGGGGGAGGAATGAGCAGTTCTTC.

In nucleotides, the CDR3 is TGTGCCAGTACCCTCTGGGGAGGGACTAGCGGGAAAGACGAGCAGTTCTTC. This encodes CASTLWGGTSGKDEQFF. The V gene is TRBV19, the J gene TRBJ2-1; TRBD2 matches 13 bases. Per germline, CDR1 LNHDA and CDR2 SQIVND (reference sequence). J lost 10 bases, V lost 7 bases, and 16 bases had no gene match. This CDR3 comprises 17 residues.

The rearrangement uses TRBV5-4 and TRBJ2-1, with a possible D match to TRBD2 (6 bases). Germline V gene lookup returns CDR1 SGHNT and CDR2 YYREEE (reference sequence). The CDR3 has 15 amino acids. V was clipped by 2 bases and J by 4 bases, with 13 bases between them. The CDR3 here is CASSFWVSGYNEQFF. CDR3 bases: TGTGCCAGCAGCTTTTGGGTTAGCGGATACAATGAGCAGTTCTTC. Variable domain in full (rest from reference TRBV5-4 and TRBJ2-1): ETGVTQSPTHLIKTRGQQVTLRCSSQSGHNTVSWYQQALGQGPQFIFQYYREEENGRGNFPPRFSGLQFPNYSSELNVNALELDDSALYLCASSFWVSGYNEQFFGPGTRLTVL.

The gene calls are TRBV30 and TRBJ1-2; D perhaps matches TRBD1 (5 bases). Deletions cut 7 bases from V and 3 bases from J, with 18 bases between. The CDR3 sequence is 14 residues long. In germline, CDR1 is GTSNPN, CDR2 SVGIG (reference sequence). The CDR3 region is CASMVSGVHYGYTF. In DNA, the CDR3 is TGTGCCTCCATGGTTTCGGGGGTTCACTATGGCTACACCTTC.

V usage is TRBV28 and J usage is TRBJ2-7, with 8 bases identical to TRBD1. The V gene end was trimmed by 0 bases and the J gene end by 5 bases; junction bases not matched to a gene: 6. The CDR3 contains 15 residues. CDR1 and CDR2 from the germline V gene are MDHEN and SYDVKM. This CDR3 reads CASSLWGTGRNEQYF. The CDR3 DNA is TGTGCCAGCAGTTTATGGGGGACAGGAAGGAACGAGCAGTACTTC.

The chain uses TRBV4-2 and TRBJ2-5; 9 bases agree with TRBD2. Per germline, CDR1 LGHNA and CDR2 YNFKEQ. CDR3 length equals 16 residues. The trim removed 0 bases at V and 5 bases at J, leaving 7 bases unmatched. The CDR3 DNA is TGTGCCAGCAGCCAAGAAGGAGCGGGAGGTGGGGAGACCCAGTACTTC. Protein sequence: CASSQEGAGGGETQYF.